The 25 T cell receptor beta chains reported below all come from one sample, sequenced in a study of tumor-infiltrating lymphocytes in primary liver carcinoma (dated by TCRdb to the late 2010s). The data were produced on an Illumina HiSeq 2500. Starting from 500 to 650 ng total RNA, TCRbeta-specific cDNA was produced by reverse transcription with a constant-region primer and ProtoScript II reverse transcriptase. Construction of the TCRbeta libraries relied on three nested rounds of multiplex PCR, following a slightly modified ARM-PCR procedure. Multiplex TRBV1-TRBV30 forward primers and a Cbeta reverse primer were used in the first two PCR rounds, each of which was run for approximately 9 cycles. TCRdb passed the public sequencing reads through fastp at Q25 and MiXCR, retaining productive beta sequences. Every entry covers one CDR3 protein and lists the most common genes and DNA from its rows. The sample contains around 79,000 distinct CDR3 sequences, roughly 72% of them found a single time. The biggest ten clones account for 26% of the sample.

Total RNA and DNA were co-extracted from roughly 20-30 mg of bulk tissue with the AllPrep DNA/RNA mini kit, without cell sorting. Sequenced material: tumor-adjacent normal liver tissue. The receptors were sampled from a middle-aged man with primary liver carcinoma and hepatitis B virus infection.

This clonotype has a handful of counts. At one of its ends the junction is not consistent with the germline gene, which may arise from a read error. The chain employs TRBV28 and TRBJ2-7; a weak D match, TRBD1 (5 bases). This CDR3 region has 14 residues. Germline CDR1 and CDR2: MDHEN and SYDVKM. This chain's CDR3 is CVSSLGHRSYEQYF. The CDR3 nucleotides are TGTGTCAGCAGCCTAGGACACCGATCCTACGAGCAGTACTTC.

Points on this clonotype: One junction end does not reproduce the germline sequence, and a read error may be involved. The chain links TRBV5-1 to TRBJ2-1; maybe TRBD1 (5 bases). The germline gives CDR1 SGHRS, CDR2 YFSETQ. This CDR3 has 14 residues. The CDR3 nucleotides are TGCGCCAGCAGCTTGGGACAGCACGTCAATGTGCAGTTCTTC. Protein product: CASSLGQHVNVQFF.

The rearrangement joins TRBV4-3 to TRBJ2-7; D gene uncertain. Trimming pared 1 base from V and 12 bases from J, leaving 16 bases between. This CDR3 region has 13 residues. Germline V gene lookup returns CDR1 LGHNA and CDR2 YSLEER. The CDR3 sequence is CASSQGLPYELYF. For the CDR3, the DNA is TGCGCCAGCAGCCAAGGTCTGCCCTACGAACTGTACTTC.

On this clonotype: Germline is not matched at one junction end, which may reflect a read error. This sequence joins TRBV6-1 and TRBJ2-7; D is ambiguous. The CDR3 covers 11 residues. From germline, CDR1 is MNHNS and CDR2 SASEGT. CDR3 region: CAGGETSTGHF. As DNA, the CDR3 is TGTGCCGGCGGTGAAACTTCTACCGGGCACTTC.

This clonotype was recorded once. This is likely a read error, given that the CDR3 carries no conserved phenylalanine or tryptophan at its end. The chain has TRBV6-5 and TRBJ2-7; D might be TRBD2 (5 bases). The CDR3 is made up of 12 amino acids. Germline V gives CDR1 MNHEY, CDR2 SVGAGI. V lost 8 bases, J lost 6 bases, and 14 bases lay in between. The CDR3 sequence: CASGVGSSEQYL. CDR3 DNA sequence: TGTGCCAGCGGCGTAGGGAGCTCCGAGCAGTACCTC.

About this clonotype: This may stem from a read error, because a much larger clone lies one nucleotide away. Because it lacks the conserved phenylalanine or tryptophan at the end, this CDR3 is likely a read error. The J gene is TRBJ1-6, the V gene TRBV25-1; possibly TRBD1 for D (5 bases). This CDR3 comprises 13 residues. The V gene lost 1 base and the J gene lost 9 bases, with 7 bases spanning the gap. The V gene's germline CDR1 is MGHDK and CDR2 SYGVNS. CDR3 sequence reads: CASSESRGSPLHS. Written as DNA, the CDR3 is TGTGCCAGCAGTGAATCTAGGGGTTCACCCCTCCACTCT.

This clonotype was counted a few times. The chain combines TRBV2 with TRBJ1-1, with D tentatively TRBD1 (5 bases). This CDR3 has 13 residues. Trimming took 8 bases from V and 3 from J, leaving 13 bases between them. Per germline, CDR1 SNHLY and CDR2 FYNNEI. This chain's CDR3 is CASRPWGDTEAFF. Here the CDR3 DNA reads TGTGCCAGCCGACCCTGGGGGGACACTGAAGCTTTCTTT.

As concerns this clonotype: Sequence at one end of the junction differs from germline and may be a read error. V is TRBV6-1 and J is TRBJ2-1, with 7 bases matching TRBD1. This CDR3 has 14 residues. CDR1 is MNHNS, CDR2 SASEGT, per germline. The CDR3 nucleotides read TGTACCAGCAGCCTCAGACAGGGAAGGGATGAACAGTTCTTC. Translating gives CTSSLRQGRDEQFF.

This clonotype has ten or more counts. This rearrangement joins TRBV11-1 to TRBJ2-3, with 9 bases matching TRBD2. CDR1 is SGHAT, CDR2 FQDESV, per germline (reference sequence). The CDR3 is 16 amino acids. The V segment lost 5 bases and the J segment 3 bases; nucleotides outside the gene matches: 9. For the CDR3, the DNA is TGTGCCAGCAGCCTCGGGACTAGCACACAAACAGATACGCAGTATTTT. It encodes CASSLGTSTQTDTQYF.

With regard to this clonotype: Compared with germline, one end of the junction differs, possibly owing to a read error. This chain joins TRBV7-8 and TRBJ2-1, with D maybe TRBD2 (5 bases). Germline V gives CDR1 SGHVS, CDR2 FQNEAQ. There are 18 residues in the CDR3. The CDR3 region is CVNSLLGGSAASYDEQFF. The CDR3 region has the DNA TGTGTCAACAGCCTGCTTGGAGGCTCAGCGGCCTCCTACGATGAGCAGTTCTTC.

Note on this clonotype: Relative to the germline gene, one junction end is altered; a read error may explain this. The chain joins TRBV19 to TRBJ2-1; a possible D gene is TRBD2 (6 bases). The CDR3 length is 15 residues. Germline V gene sequence: CDR1 LNHDA, CDR2 SQIVND (reference sequence). The CDR3 spells CASCPGDPLYNEQIF. CDR3 nucleotides: TGTGCCAGCTGTCCGGGAGATCCCCTCTACAATGAGCAAATCTTC. Complete variable domain (other parts from reference TRBV19 and TRBJ2-1): DGGITQSPKYLFRKEGQNVTLSCEQNLNHDAMYWYRQDPGQGLRLIYYSQIVNDFQKGDIAEGYSVSREKKESFPLTVTSAQKNPTAFYLCASCPGDPLYNEQIFGPGTRLTVL.

Concerning this clonotype: In this CDR3 the conserved last residue, phenylalanine or tryptophan, is missing, so a read error is likely. The V gene is TRBV4-3, the J gene TRBJ2-5; 11 bases align to TRBD2. This CDR3 has 17 amino acids. Germline CDR1 LGHNA, CDR2 YSLEER. The CDR3 here is CTSSQAASGRTGETQYS. The CDR3 coding sequence is TGCACCAGCAGCCAAGCGGCTAGCGGGAGGACTGGTGAGACCCAGTACTCC.

This clonotype was counted many times. V usage is TRBV28 and J usage is TRBJ2-1, with D hard to call. The germline gives CDR1 MDHEN, CDR2 SYDVKM. Deletions cut 7 bases from V and 9 bases from J, with 10 bases between. The CDR3 contains 11 residues. This CDR3 reads CASTNGIEQFF. CDR3 bases: TGTGCCAGCACGAATGGTATTGAGCAGTTCTTC.

This clonotype was seen only a few times. One end of the junction is discordant with germline, which a read error may explain. This chain joins TRBV6-2 or TRBV6-3 and TRBJ2-1, with D hard to call. The V gene's germline CDR1 is MNHEY and CDR2 SVGEGT. The CDR3 length is 11 residues. The DNA for the CDR3 is TGTACCAGCAGGAAAATTAATGAGCAGTTCTTC. Translation gives CTSRKINEQFF.

The CDR3, as DNA: TGTGCCAGCAGCCTAAGCGGGGCCGACTCCTACGAGCAGTACTTC. Translating it yields CASSLSGADSYEQYF. This chain links TRBV4-2 with TRBJ2-7; 7 bases agree with TRBD2. The J segment lost 0 bases and the V segment lost 4 bases, leaving 6 bases of the junction unmatched. Germline lookup yields CDR1 LGHNA and CDR2 YNFKEQ. CDR3 length: 15 residues.

Regarding this clonotype: One end of the junction fails to match germline, which may point to a read error. The gene calls are TRBV6-7 and TRBJ2-1; maybe TRBD2 (6 bases). TRBV6-7 carries the ORF label, with uncertain function. The CDR3 is made up of 14 amino acids. CDR3 sequence (DNA): TGTGCCAGTAGTTCCCCTGAACGGAGGGATGAGCTGTTCTTC. Its translation is CASSSPERRDELFF.

As concerns this clonotype: A much larger clone differs from this one at a single base, so this may be a read error. The chain employs TRBV19 and TRBJ2-7; D may be TRBD1 (6 bases). This CDR3 has 13 residues. The germline V gene encodes CDR1 LNHDA and CDR2 SQIVND (reference sequence). CDR3 residues: CATSINRAYEQYF. CDR3 nucleotide sequence: TGTGCCACTAGTATTAACAGGGCCTACGAGCAGTACTTC. The full variable domain, with the rest looked up from reference TRBV19 and TRBJ2-7, is DGGITQSPKYLFRKEGQNVTLSCEQNLNHDAMYWYRQDPGQGLRLIYYSQIVNDFQKGDIAEGYSVSREKKESFPLTVTSAQKNPTAFYLCATSINRAYEQYFGPGTRLTVT.

This sequence joins TRBV4-3 and TRBJ2-7; 8 nucleotides match TRBD1. This CDR3 contains 15 residues. Per the germline V gene, CDR1 is LGHNA and CDR2 is YSLEER. In DNA, the CDR3 is TGCTCCAACAGCCAAAAGCAAACAGGGGGCTACGAGCAGTACTTC. It codes for CSNSQKQTGGYEQYF.

Notes on this clonotype: Mismatch with germline at one junction end may stem from a read error. The V call is TRBV6-6, the J call TRBJ1-5; D gene uncertain. The CDR3 is made up of 15 amino acids. In germline, CDR1 is MNHNY, CDR2 SVGAGI (reference sequence). The CDR3 DNA follows: TGTGCCAGCAGCTACTCGCCCAGGACCAATCAGCCCCAGCATTTT. Residues: CASSYSPRTNQPQHF.

This clonotype was counted a few times. Possible read error: a much larger clone is one base away. V is TRBV12-3 or TRBV12-4 and J is TRBJ2-5, with TRBD1 matching over 8 bases. V lost 8 bases to trimming and J lost 5 bases; unmatched junction nucleotides: 10. There are 14 residues in the CDR3. This CDR3 reads CASGAGTGAETQYF. CDR3 nucleotide sequence: TGTGCCAGCGGGGCCGGGACAGGAGCTGAGACCCAGTACTTC.

As concerns this clonotype: One end of the junction does not line up with germline, which may come from a read error. The V gene is TRBV12-3 or TRBV12-4, the J gene TRBJ2-6; D may be TRBD1 (5 bases). This CDR3 contains 16 residues. The CDR3 sequence is CASSFRRISGADVLTF. The CDR3 coding sequence is TGTGCCAGCAGTTTTCGAAGGATTTCTGGGGCCGACGTCCTGACTTTC.

Turning to this clonotype: One end of the junction does not line up with germline, which may come from a read error. The genes are TRBV4-2 and TRBJ2-7; possibly TRBD2 for D (6 bases). The CDR3 sequence is 16 residues long. The germline V gene encodes CDR1 LGHNA and CDR2 YNFKEQ. CDR3 nucleotides: TGTGCCAGCAGCCAAGCGGCTGGCGGGGTTTCCTACGAGCAGTACTGG. It yields the protein CASSQAAGGVSYEQYW.

This clonotype was counted ten times or more. The chain combines TRBV28 with TRBJ2-3; 8 nucleotides match TRBD2. The CDR3 totals 15 residues. The V gene's germline CDR1 is MDHEN and CDR2 SYDVKM. Trimming removed 10 bases from V and 0 bases from J; junction bases left unmatched: 9. This CDR3 is CAILPSSGSTDTQYF. The CDR3 nucleotides read TGTGCCATCCTCCCATCTAGCGGGAGCACAGATACGCAGTATTTT.

In this sample, this clonotype turned up a few times. This could be a read error, since a much larger clone is one nucleotide away. This rearrangement joins TRBV7-9 to TRBJ1-2, with unresolved D. Germline V gene sequence: CDR1 SEHNR, CDR2 FQNEAQ (reference sequence). The CDR3 sequence is 13 residues long. The CDR3 nucleotides read TGTGTCAGCAGCTTAAGACCAATGGGTGGCTACACCTTC. Translating it yields CVSSLRPMGGYTF.

On this clonotype: Sequence at one end of the junction differs from germline and may be a read error. This chain uses TRBV10-3 with TRBJ2-1; 8 bases line up with TRBD2. This CDR3 region has 16 residues. CDR1 and CDR2 (germline): ENHRY, SYGVKD. The CDR3 here is CAISGASGPTYNEQLF. The CDR3 DNA follows: TGTGCCATCAGTGGGGCTAGCGGGCCAACCTACAATGAGCAGCTCTTC.